The entry that follows covers one T cell receptor beta chain sequence. Trimming stripped 0 bases from V and 2 bases from J, with 11 bases between. The germline V gene encodes CDR1 SGHRS and CDR2 YFSETQ. The CDR3 runs to 15 residues. The data originate from a study of OX40 agonist ivuxolimab in advanced cancers. Study overall: Three individuals attained partial responses, comprising one hepatocellular carcinoma case and two cutaneous melanoma cases.

The data were produced by immunoSEQ multiplex PCR, yet TCRdb's version contains in-frame clones alone and is incomplete. The sample records about 42,000 clones, about 81% being singletons. The receptor comes from an adult with an advanced solid tumor such as melanoma, head and neck, liver or kidney cancer. The chain couples TRBV5-1 to TRBJ1-1; TRBD1 is a possible D gene (5 bases). Sequenced material: CD4+ or CD8+ T cells sorted from blood, taken in a trial of the OX40 agonist ivuxolimab. This CDR3 reads CASSLAPGGNTEAFF. In DNA form, the CDR3 reads TGCGCCAGCAGCTTGGCCCCGGGGGGTAACACTGAAGCTTTCTTT.